Presented here are 23 T cell receptor beta chains from one specimen sequenced in a study of early T cells in non-severe SARS-CoV-2 infection. One entry per CDR3 protein, called by TCRdb with MiXCR from the 5' RACE reads. The repertoire includes around 44,000 distinct CDR3 sequences, around 10% of them detected once, and roughly 8.3% sits in the top ten. Sequenced material: whole blood. Receptors originate from an adult who was a healthcare worker with PCR-confirmed SARS-CoV-2 infection or an uninfected control (not recorded which).

The rearrangement uses TRBV28 and TRBJ2-1; maybe TRBD2 (6 bases). The CDR3 has 14 amino acids. With 5 bases removed from V and 2 bases from J, the gap between germline ends came to 10 bases. CDR1 is MDHEN and CDR2 is SYDVKM in the germline V gene. The CDR3 spells CASSPGGPYNEQFF. CDR3 coding DNA: TGTGCCAGCAGTCCCGGAGGGCCCTACAATGAGCAGTTCTTC.

Many counts were recorded for this clonotype. V gene TRBV7-2 combines with J gene TRBJ1-5; 10 bases agree with TRBD1. Germline V gene data show CDR1 as SGHTA and CDR2 as FQGNSA. CDR3 length equals 14 residues. With V trimmed by 4 bases and J by 4 bases, 1 base remained unmatched. CDR3 nucleotide sequence: TGTGCCAGCAGCTCGGGACAGGGGAATCAGCCCCAGCATTTT. Its protein is CASSSGQGNQPQHF.

At least ten counts were recorded for this clonotype. V is TRBV12-3 or TRBV12-4 and J is TRBJ1-4; D is uncertain. The CDR3 runs to 15 residues. Trimming removed 4 bases at V and 4 bases at J, with 13 bases between. The CDR3 sequence: CASSSSGSYNEKLFF. The CDR3 DNA sequence: TGTGCCAGCAGTTCGTCCGGGAGCTATAATGAAAAACTGTTTTTT.

V gene TRBV9 combines with J gene TRBJ2-6; no clear D gene. This CDR3 is 15 amino acids long. The germline gives CDR1 SGDLS, CDR2 YYNGEE. The V gene lost 0 bases and the J gene lost 0 bases, with 4 bases spanning the gap. The CDR3 DNA sequence: TGTGCCAGCAGCGTAGGTAGCTCTGGGGCCAACGTCCTGACTTTC. Protein sequence: CASSVGSSGANVLTF.

This clonotype showed up many times. The CDR3, as DNA: TGTGCCAGCAGTCCCTCTGGGACGGAGGCCTACGAGCAGTACTTC. Translating gives CASSPSGTEAYEQYF. The rearrangement uses TRBV6-6 and TRBJ2-7; possibly TRBD1 or TRBD2 for D (5 bases each). The CDR3 has 15 residues. V shed 5 bases and J shed 2 bases, with 16 bases lying between them. Germline values: CDR1 MNHNY, CDR2 SVGAGI (reference sequence).

The chain couples TRBV27 to TRBJ2-6; 7 bases agree with TRBD1. Germline CDR1 MNHEY, CDR2 SMNVEV (reference sequence). There are 17 residues in the CDR3. With 6 bases clipped from V and 3 bases from J, the junction kept 11 bases outside the gene matches. This CDR3 reads CASSPRGRLLGANVLTF. The CDR3 DNA sequence: TGTGCCAGCAGCCCGAGGGGGCGTCTCCTTGGGGCCAACGTCCTGACTTTC.

This clonotype was counted at least ten times. This chain connects TRBV28 to TRBJ2-7; TRBD2 might be the D (5 bases). CDR1 and CDR2 (germline): MDHEN, SYDVKM. V was pared by 3 bases and J by 6 bases, with 15 bases between. CDR3 size: 14 residues. The CDR3 sequence: CASSFGMTGIEQYF. CDR3 bases: TGTGCCAGCAGTTTCGGGATGACGGGGATCGAGCAGTACTTC. The whole variable domain, remainder taken from reference TRBV28 and TRBJ2-7, is DVKVTQSSRYLVKRTGEKVFLECVQDMDHENMFWYRQDPGLGLRLIYFSYDVKMKEKGDIPEGYSVSREKKERFSLILESASTNQTSMYLCASSFGMTGIEQYFGPGTRLTVT.

This clonotype was counted at least ten times. V usage is TRBV5-1 and J usage is TRBJ2-7; the match to TRBD2 covers 8 bases. Trimming at V came to 3 bases and at J to 1 base, leaving 3 bases not matched to a gene. The CDR3 totals 14 residues. CDR1 is SGHRS and CDR2 is YFSETQ in the germline V gene. CDR3 bases: TGCGCCAGCAGCTCGGCGGGAGGATCCTACGAGCAGTACTTC. This encodes CASSSAGGSYEQYF.

This clonotype was seen a few times. The chain carries TRBV7-3 and TRBJ2-7; TRBD2 is a possible D gene (5 bases). Germline CDR1 SGHTA, CDR2 FQGTGA. The CDR3 has 12 residues. V lost 5 bases, J lost 6 bases, and 11 bases lay in between. As DNA, the CDR3 is TGTGCCAGCAGCACTAGTAACGGCGAGCAGTACTTC. Translated, it gives CASSTSNGEQYF.

This clonotype was picked up a small number of times. The CDR3, as DNA: TGTGCCAGCAGCTTAGAGGAGGTGAACCAAGAGACCCAGTACTTC. It is translated as CASSLEEVNQETQYF. V usage is TRBV7-8 and J usage is TRBJ2-5; tentative D call: TRBD2 (5 bases). The CDR3 runs 15 residues. Germline CDR1 and CDR2: SGHVS and FQNEAQ. V was pared by 1 base and J by 0 bases, with 9 bases between. Together with reference TRBV7-8 and TRBJ2-5, the CDR3 gives the full variable domain: GAGVSQSPRYKVAKRGQDVALRCDPISGHVSLFWYQQALGQGPEFLTYFQNEAQLDKSGLPSDRFFAERPEGSVSTLKIQRTQQEDSAVYLCASSLEEVNQETQYFGPGTRLLVL.

The chain carries TRBV20-1 and TRBJ2-7; TRBD2 matches 10 bases. V dropped 1 base and J dropped 3; count of bases not matched to a gene: 6. Per the germline V gene, CDR1 is DFQATT and CDR2 is SNEGSKA (reference sequence). CDR3 length equals 15 residues. The CDR3: CSARALASGSYEQYF. Here the CDR3 DNA reads TGCAGTGCTAGAGCACTTGCTAGCGGGAGCTACGAGCAGTACTTC.

This clonotype was observed at least ten times. The V gene is TRBV12-3 or TRBV12-4, the J gene TRBJ2-7; maybe TRBD1 (6 bases). V was pared by 3 bases and J by 0 bases, with 12 bases between. The CDR3 consists of 15 residues. CDR3 residues: CASSFRTGISYEQYF. CDR3 sequence (DNA): TGTGCCAGCAGTTTTAGAACAGGGATCTCCTACGAGCAGTACTTC.

This clonotype was picked up many times. This rearrangement joins TRBV7-9 to TRBJ2-5; a weak D match, TRBD1 (6 bases). CDR1 is SEHNR and CDR2 is FQNEAQ in the germline V gene (reference sequence). The CDR3 is 13 amino acids. The V and J ends lost 5 bases and 5 bases respectively, with 12 bases between them. CDR3 nucleotide sequence: TGTGCCAGCAGCGGGGGCGTCCGGGAGACCCAGTACTTC. This gives the protein CASSGGVRETQYF.

This clonotype appeared many times. The V call is TRBV4-1, the J call TRBJ2-7, with 7 positions matching TRBD2. V was pared by 4 bases and J by 6 bases, with 9 bases of the junction left unmatched. The CDR3 extends over 14 amino acids. Germline CDR1 MGHRA, CDR2 YSYEKL. The CDR3 DNA follows: TGCGCCAGCAGCCCAGGGAGGGTGGCGGGCGAGCAGTACTTC. Translated: CASSPGRVAGEQYF.

This clonotype was counted a few times. The J gene is TRBJ2-7, the V gene TRBV7-6; the match to TRBD2 covers 8 bases. CDR1 SGHVS and CDR2 FNYEAQ come from the germline V gene. J was trimmed by 4 bases and V by 5 bases; bases with no gene match: 7. The CDR3 has 14 residues. The CDR3 nucleotides are TGTGCCAGCAGCCCCGGGGGGGTGGGGTACGAGCAGTACTTC. As protein: CASSPGGVGYEQYF.

Ten or more counts support this clonotype. The chain couples TRBV7-6 to TRBJ2-1; 7 bases are a match to TRBD1. From germline, CDR1 is SGHVS and CDR2 FNYEAQ. V lost 3 bases and J lost 1; bases outside the gene matches: 9. The CDR3 extends over 17 amino acids. The CDR3 reads CASSFYPGQRSYNEQFF. CDR3 bases: TGTGCCAGCAGCTTTTATCCGGGACAGAGGTCCTACAATGAGCAGTTCTTC. The full variable domain, its missing parts supplied by reference TRBV7-6 and TRBJ2-1, is GAGVSQSPRYKVTKRGQDVALRCDPISGHVSLYWYRQALGQGPEFLTYFNYEAQQDKSGLPNDRFSAERPEGSISTLTIQRTEQRDSAMYRCASSFYPGQRSYNEQFFGPGTRLTVL.

This clonotype was counted ten times or more. The gene calls are TRBV19 and TRBJ2-3; tentative D call: TRBD1 (5 bases). V was cut by 5 bases and J by 1 base, with 10 bases left in between. The CDR3 is made up of 14 amino acids. CDR1 and CDR2 from the germline V gene are LNHDA and SQIVND (reference sequence). CDR3: CASSQGRGTDTQYF. CDR3 in DNA: TGTGCCAGTAGTCAAGGCAGGGGCACAGATACGCAGTATTTT.

This clonotype was observed many times. The genes are TRBV27 and TRBJ1-1; no clear D. Deletions cut 2 bases from V and 3 bases from J, with 13 bases between. This CDR3 comprises 15 residues. Germline V lookup: CDR1 MNHEY, CDR2 SMNVEV (reference sequence). CDR3 protein: CASSLRSATHTEAFF. CDR3 nucleotides: TGTGCCAGCAGTTTAAGGTCAGCTACACACACTGAAGCTTTCTTT.

This clonotype was picked up many times. The chain recombines TRBV7-2 with TRBJ2-5, with 8 positions matching TRBD1. Germline-derived CDR1 and CDR2 are SGHTA and FQGNSA. The CDR3 contains 15 residues. V dropped 5 bases and J dropped 4; count of bases not matched to a gene: 9. DNA for the CDR3: TGTGCCAGCAGCCTCGACAGGGGAATCCTAGAGACCCAGTACTTC. Translating gives CASSLDRGILETQYF.

This clonotype was found many times. The chain has TRBV25-1 and TRBJ1-3, with a weak D call TRBD1 (6 bases). In germline, CDR1 is MGHDK, CDR2 SYGVNS. The CDR3 runs 13 residues. The germline V and J ends were trimmed by 3 bases and 9 bases, with 12 bases remaining between them. CDR3 in amino acids: CASSDGGKRTIYF. The DNA for the CDR3 is TGTGCCAGCAGTGATGGGGGCAAGCGCACCATATATTTT. Based on the CDR3 plus reference TRBV25-1 and TRBJ1-3, the full variable domain is EADIYQTPRYLVIGTGKKITLECSQTMGHDKMYWYQQDPGMELHLIHYSYGVNSTEKGDLSSESTVSRIRTEHFPLTLESARPSHTSQYLCASSDGGKRTIYFGEGSWLTVV.

This clonotype came up a few times. This rearrangement joins TRBV27 to TRBJ2-7; 7 nucleotides match TRBD2. V dropped 2 bases and J dropped 3; count of bases not matched to a gene: 4. The CDR3 has 14 residues. CDR1 and CDR2 (germline): MNHEY, SMNVEV (reference sequence). As DNA, the CDR3 is TGTGCCAGCAGTTTACTCGGCGGGGGCTACGAGCAGTACTTC. This encodes CASSLLGGGYEQYF.

This clonotype was recorded at least ten times. V gene TRBV29-1 combines with J gene TRBJ2-7, with D possibly TRBD2 on 6 matching bases. Germline assignment: CDR1 SQVTM and CDR2 ANQGSEA. Trimming took off 6 bases at V and 0 bases at J, with 12 bases between the two ends. The CDR3 covers 13 residues. DNA of the CDR3: TGCAGCGTCGCGGGGTTGAGCTCCTACGAGCAGTACTTC. Residues: CSVAGLSSYEQYF.

This clonotype came up many times. The rearrangement links TRBV6-1 to TRBJ2-1, with 7 bases lining up with TRBD1. Germline V lookup: CDR1 MNHNS, CDR2 SASEGT. The CDR3 extends over 14 amino acids. Trimming at V came to 7 bases and at J to 4 bases, leaving 7 bases not matched to a gene. CDR3 DNA: TGTGCCAGCACGAGGGACAGCAGTTACAATGAGCAGTTCTTC. Translating it yields CASTRDSSYNEQFF.